The 20 T cell receptor beta chains below all came from one sample that was sequenced in a study of blood T cell repertoires in COVID-19. Assay used: immunoSEQ multiplex PCR; TCRdb lists only in-frame clones, some missing. The repertoire includes 100,000 to 130,000 clones, roughly nine tenths of them detected once, and more than 4.5% sits in the top ten. Material for sequencing was peripheral blood. These receptors came from a man aged 35 to 55 with active or convalescent COVID-19.

Only one count was recorded for this clone. The chain has TRBV7-9 and TRBJ2-7; perhaps TRBD2 as D (5 bases). Deletions cut 1 base from V and 6 bases from J, with 16 bases between. This CDR3 contains 15 residues. The germline V gene encodes CDR1 SEHNR and CDR2 FQNEAQ (reference sequence). The CDR3 loop is CASSLVDGQDSEQYF. The CDR3 bases are TGTGCCAGCAGCTTAGTCGACGGGCAGGACTCCGAGCAGTACTTC.

This clone was seen a single time. This chain joins TRBV7-8 and TRBJ1-2; maybe TRBD1 (5 bases). This CDR3 is 13 amino acids long. Deletions cut 2 bases from V and 5 bases from J, with 9 bases between. Germline V gene sequence: CDR1 SGHVS, CDR2 FQNEAQ. The CDR3 DNA reads as TGTGCCAGCAGCTTAACCAGGGCGTATGGCTACACCTTC. Translation: CASSLTRAYGYTF.

The J gene is TRBJ2-2, the V gene TRBV5-4, with 7 bases matching TRBD2. This CDR3 has 14 residues. Germline assignment: CDR1 SGHNT and CDR2 YYREEE (reference sequence). J lost 5 bases, V lost 4 bases, and 5 bases had no gene match. The chain's CDR3 is CASSPGGVTGELFF. In DNA, the CDR3 is TGTGCCAGCAGCCCTGGGGGGGTAACCGGGGAGCTGTTTTTT.

This chain joins TRBV27 and TRBJ2-1, with 10 nucleotides matching TRBD2. CDR3 length equals 17 residues. Germline V gene data show CDR1 as MNHEY and CDR2 as SMNVEV (reference sequence). V shed 1 base, J shed 6 bases, and the junction held 9 bases outside the gene matches. In DNA, the CDR3 is TGTGCCAGCAGTTTATTCCTTTTAGCGGGAGGAATCAATGAGCAGTTCTTC. Residues: CASSLFLLAGGINEQFF.

This clone was detected a few times. The V call is TRBV2, the J call TRBJ1-4; D call uncertain. The germline CDR1 and CDR2 sequences are SNHLY and FYNNEI. CDR3 length equals 14 residues. V gave up 7 bases and J gave up 6 bases, with 15 bases separating them. DNA of the CDR3: TGTGCCAGCAAGGAGAAGATTTATGATGAAAAACTGTTTTTT. It yields the protein CASKEKIYDEKLFF.

The rearrangement links TRBV6-5 to TRBJ1-6; the D is unclear. The germline V gene has CDR1 MNHEY and CDR2 SVGAGI. Trimming removed 6 bases at V and 4 bases at J, with 13 bases between. The CDR3 consists of 15 residues. CDR3 nucleotide sequence: TGTGCCAGCAGCCCGCCGAGAGGTTATAATTCACCCCTCCACTTT. Amino acid sequence: CASSPPRGYNSPLHF.

This clone was seen only a few times. This chain links TRBV3-1 (or the pseudogene TRBV3-2) with TRBJ1-4; D may be TRBD1 (5 bases). V lost 4 bases and J 4 bases, leaving 16 bases between the germline ends. In germline, CDR1 is LGHDT, CDR2 YNNKEL (reference sequence). This CDR3 region has 16 residues. The CDR3 protein is CASSRYPTDVNEKLFF. The CDR3 nucleotides are TGTGCCAGCAGCCGTTACCCGACAGACGTTAATGAAAAACTGTTTTTT.

This clone has a single count. Other nucleotide sequences in the sample specify the same CDR3. This chain uses TRBV19 with TRBJ1-5; 7 nucleotides align to TRBD1. The CDR3 covers 14 residues. Trimming removed 5 bases from V and 2 bases from J; junction bases left unmatched: 3. Germline assignment: CDR1 LNHDA and CDR2 SQIVND (reference sequence). In DNA form, the CDR3 reads TGTGCCAGTAGTCCCGGACAGGGCAATCAGCCCCAGCATTTT. Translated: CASSPGQGNQPQHF.

The rearrangement joins TRBV27 to TRBJ2-1; 12 bases line up with TRBD2. The CDR3 spans 15 residues. Trimming removed 7 bases from V and 5 bases from J; junction bases left unmatched: 6. The germline V gene encodes CDR1 MNHEY and CDR2 SMNVEV (reference sequence). CDR3 bases: TGTGCCAGCACTTTTGGACTAGCGGGACACAATGAGCAGTTCTTC. The encoded protein is CASTFGLAGHNEQFF.

The table lists this clone with a few counts. The gene calls are TRBV7-9 and TRBJ1-1; D is unclear. Germline V gene data show CDR1 as SEHNR and CDR2 as FQNEAQ (reference sequence). The V end lost 1 base, the J end lost 6 bases, and 12 bases lay between the germline ends. CDR3 length: 14 residues. DNA for the CDR3: TGTGCCAGCAGCTTAGAAGAGATAAGTGCTGAAGCTTTCTTT. Its protein is CASSLEEISAEAFF.

The chain uses TRBV9 and TRBJ2-3; TRBD2 matches at 11 bases. The trim removed 0 bases at V and 0 bases at J, leaving 0 bases unmatched. The germline CDR1 and CDR2 sequences are SGDLS and YYNGEE. The CDR3 length is 16 residues. The CDR3 region is CASSVGTSGSTDTQYF. In DNA, the CDR3 is TGTGCCAGCAGCGTAGGGACTAGCGGGAGCACAGATACGCAGTATTTT.

The genes are TRBV30 and TRBJ1-4, with 10 positions matching TRBD1. The CDR3 is 13 amino acids. Trimming took 8 bases from V and 0 from J; bases not matched to a gene: 0. The germline gives CDR1 GTSNPN, CDR2 SVGIG (reference sequence). CDR3 sequence reads: CAGTGATNEKLFF. The CDR3 DNA is TGTGCCGGGACAGGGGCAACTAATGAAAAACTGTTTTTT.

This chain's CDR3 is CASSQTGAGQPQHF. The CDR3 nucleotides read TGTGCCAGCAGCCAGACAGGGGCCGGTCAGCCCCAGCATTTT. V usage is TRBV14 and J usage is TRBJ1-5; 8 bases match TRBD1. Germline-derived CDR1 and CDR2 are SGHDN and FVKESK. Germline trimming cut 3 bases from V and 6 bases from J; bases unmatched to any gene: 4. The CDR3 spans 14 residues.

V usage is TRBV25-1 and J usage is TRBJ1-6; D ambiguous. The germline V gene has CDR1 MGHDK and CDR2 SYGVNS. V was trimmed by 7 bases and J by 7 bases, leaving 11 bases between them. The CDR3 totals 13 residues. This CDR3 reads CASKDGENSPLHF. The CDR3, as DNA: TGTGCCAGCAAGGACGGGGAGAATTCACCCCTCCACTTT.

V and J are TRBV4-3 and TRBJ2-2, with TRBD1 as a possible D gene (6 bases). The germline V gene has CDR1 LGHNA and CDR2 YSLEER. This CDR3 contains 16 residues. The ends were cut back, 0 bases at V and 2 bases at J, with 10 bases in the middle. This chain's CDR3 is CASSQDGQINTGELFF. DNA for the CDR3: TGCGCCAGCAGCCAAGACGGACAGATTAACACCGGGGAGCTGTTTTTT.

V usage is TRBV4-1 and J usage is TRBJ2-5; D might be TRBD2 (5 bases). This CDR3 contains 13 residues. CDR1 and CDR2 (germline): MGHRA, YSYEKL. The V gene lost 5 bases and the J gene lost 3 bases, with 10 bases spanning the gap. Here the CDR3 DNA reads TGCGCCAGCAGCGGGGAGAGCGAAGAGACCCAGTACTTC. It translates to CASSGESEETQYF.

This clone has a single count. The V and J genes are TRBV4-1 and TRBJ1-2; D remains unclear. The V end was cut by 1 base, the J end by 3 bases, with 6 bases between. This CDR3 region has 13 residues. Germline lookup yields CDR1 MGHRA and CDR2 YSYEKL. Here the CDR3 DNA reads TGCGCCAGCAGCCAAGGGCAGTACTATGGCTACACCTTC. It yields the protein CASSQGQYYGYTF.

The V call is TRBV6-5, the J call TRBJ1-6; no reliable D call. Trimming cost V 6 bases and J 10 bases, with 13 bases left between them. The CDR3 is 13 amino acids. Germline CDR1 and CDR2: MNHEY and SVGAGI. The CDR3 DNA sequence: TGTGCCAGCAGGACGGTGGGCTTCTCACCCCTCCACTTT. This codes for CASRTVGFSPLHF.

The chain combines TRBV7-2 with TRBJ2-7; D perhaps matches TRBD1 (6 bases). V was pared by 0 bases and J by 6 bases, with 15 bases between. Germline assignment: CDR1 SGHTA and CDR2 FQGNSA. The CDR3 is 15 amino acids. The CDR3 region has the DNA TGTGCCAGCAGCTTAGCGGGGGCAGGGGTGCGCGAGCAGTACTTC. This gives the protein CASSLAGAGVREQYF. The complete variable domain, with remaining parts taken from reference TRBV7-2 and TRBJ2-7, reads GAGVSQSPSNKVTEKGKDVELRCDPISGHTALYWYRQSLGQGLEFLIYFQGNSAPDKSGLPSDRFSAERTGGSVSTLTIQRTQQEDSAVYLCASSLAGAGVREQYFGPGTRLTVT.

The chain couples TRBV7-2 to TRBJ2-7, with 7 positions matching TRBD1. CDR1 and CDR2 from the germline V gene are SGHTA and FQGNSA. The V segment lost 4 bases and the J segment 3 bases; nucleotides outside the gene matches: 6. CDR3 size: 14 residues. As DNA, the CDR3 is TGTGCCAGCAGCTCATTGACAGGGAGCTACGAGCAGTACTTC. Its translation: CASSSLTGSYEQYF.